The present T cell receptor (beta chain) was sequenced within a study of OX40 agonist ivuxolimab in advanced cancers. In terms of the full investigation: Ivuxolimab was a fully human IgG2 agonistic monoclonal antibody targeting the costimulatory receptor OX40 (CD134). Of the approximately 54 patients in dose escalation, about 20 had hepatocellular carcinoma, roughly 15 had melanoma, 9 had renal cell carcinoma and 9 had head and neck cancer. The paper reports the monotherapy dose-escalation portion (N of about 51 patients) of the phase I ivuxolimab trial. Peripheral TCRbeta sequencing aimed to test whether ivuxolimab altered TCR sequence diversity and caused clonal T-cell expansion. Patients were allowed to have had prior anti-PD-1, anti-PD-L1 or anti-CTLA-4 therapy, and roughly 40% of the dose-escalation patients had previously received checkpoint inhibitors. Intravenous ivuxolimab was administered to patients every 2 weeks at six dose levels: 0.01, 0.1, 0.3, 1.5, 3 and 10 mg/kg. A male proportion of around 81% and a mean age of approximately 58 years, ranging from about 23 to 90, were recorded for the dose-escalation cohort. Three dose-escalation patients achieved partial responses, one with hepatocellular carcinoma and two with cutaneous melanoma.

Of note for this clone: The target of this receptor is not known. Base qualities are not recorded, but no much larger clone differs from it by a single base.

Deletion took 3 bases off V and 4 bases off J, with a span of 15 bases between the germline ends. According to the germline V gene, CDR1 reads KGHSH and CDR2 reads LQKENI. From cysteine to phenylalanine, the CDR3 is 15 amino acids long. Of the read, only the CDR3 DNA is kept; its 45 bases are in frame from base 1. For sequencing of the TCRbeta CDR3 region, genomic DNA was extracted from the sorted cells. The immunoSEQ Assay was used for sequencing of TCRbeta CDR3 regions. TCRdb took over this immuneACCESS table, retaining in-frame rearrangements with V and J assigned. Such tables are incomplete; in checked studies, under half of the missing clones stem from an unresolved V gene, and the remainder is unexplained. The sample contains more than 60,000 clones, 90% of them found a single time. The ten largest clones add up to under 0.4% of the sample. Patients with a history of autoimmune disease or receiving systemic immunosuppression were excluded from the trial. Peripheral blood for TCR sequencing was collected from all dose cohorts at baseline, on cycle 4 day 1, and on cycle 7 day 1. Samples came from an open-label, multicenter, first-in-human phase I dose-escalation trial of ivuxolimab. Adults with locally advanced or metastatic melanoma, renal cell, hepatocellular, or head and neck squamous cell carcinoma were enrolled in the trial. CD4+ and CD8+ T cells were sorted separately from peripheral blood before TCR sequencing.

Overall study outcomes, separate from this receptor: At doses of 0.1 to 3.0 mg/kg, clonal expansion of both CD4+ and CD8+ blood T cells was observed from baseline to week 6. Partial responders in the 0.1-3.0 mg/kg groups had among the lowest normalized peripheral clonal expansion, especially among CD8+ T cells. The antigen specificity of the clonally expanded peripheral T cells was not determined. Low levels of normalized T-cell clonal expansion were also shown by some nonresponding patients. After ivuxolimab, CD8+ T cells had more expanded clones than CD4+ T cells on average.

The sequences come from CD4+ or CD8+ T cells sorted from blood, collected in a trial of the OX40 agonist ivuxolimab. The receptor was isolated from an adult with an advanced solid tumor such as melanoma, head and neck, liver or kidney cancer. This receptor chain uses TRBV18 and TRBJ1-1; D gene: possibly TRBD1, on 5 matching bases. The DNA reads TGTGCCAGCTCACCGGGCCAGGGTTGGGGCACTGAAGCTTTCTTT. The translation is CASSPGQGWGTEAFF.